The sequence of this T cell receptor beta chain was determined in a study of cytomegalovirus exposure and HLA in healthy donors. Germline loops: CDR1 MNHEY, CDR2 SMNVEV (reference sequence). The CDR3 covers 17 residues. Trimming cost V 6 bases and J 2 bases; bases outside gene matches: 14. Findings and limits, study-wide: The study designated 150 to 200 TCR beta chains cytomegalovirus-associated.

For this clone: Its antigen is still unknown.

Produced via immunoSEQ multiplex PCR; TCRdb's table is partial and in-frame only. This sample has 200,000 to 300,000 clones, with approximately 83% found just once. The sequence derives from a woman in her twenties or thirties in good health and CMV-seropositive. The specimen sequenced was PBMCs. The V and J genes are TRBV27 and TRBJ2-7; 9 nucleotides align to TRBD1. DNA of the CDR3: TGTGCCAGCAGCACCCCGGAACACAGGGGGCTCGCCTACGAGCAGTACTTC. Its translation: CASSTPEHRGLAYEQYF.